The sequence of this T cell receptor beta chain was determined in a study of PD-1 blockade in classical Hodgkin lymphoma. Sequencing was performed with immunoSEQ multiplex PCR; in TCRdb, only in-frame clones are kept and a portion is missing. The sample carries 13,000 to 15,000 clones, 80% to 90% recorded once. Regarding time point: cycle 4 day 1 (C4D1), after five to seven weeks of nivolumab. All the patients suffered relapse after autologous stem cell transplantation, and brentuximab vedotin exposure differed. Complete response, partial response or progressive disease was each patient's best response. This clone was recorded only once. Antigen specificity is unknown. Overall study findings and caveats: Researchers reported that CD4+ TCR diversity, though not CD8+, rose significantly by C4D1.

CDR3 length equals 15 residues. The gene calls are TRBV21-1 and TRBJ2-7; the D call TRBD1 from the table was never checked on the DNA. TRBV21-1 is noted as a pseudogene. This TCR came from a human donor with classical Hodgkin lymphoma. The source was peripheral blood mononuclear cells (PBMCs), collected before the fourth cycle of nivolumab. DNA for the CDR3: TGTGCCAGCAGCAAACCAGGGGGAAGGTCCTACGAGCAGTACTTC. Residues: CASSKPGGRSYEQYF.